These 29 T cell receptor beta chains were sequenced from one sample in a study of neoadjuvant anti-PD-1 for oral cavity cancer. Specified time point: after neoadjuvant nivolumab, at surgical resection. Data came from immunoSEQ multiplex PCR; TCRdb stores just in-frame clones and leaves some out. Of 72,000 or so clones in the sample, 86% are singletons; the top ten hold 2.5% to 3%. This sample comprised PBMCs, obtained after nivolumab (anti-PD-1) treatment. Source of these receptors: a person between 35 and 79 years old with oral cavity squamous cell carcinoma.

This chain connects TRBV7-9 to TRBJ2-5; possibly TRBD2 for D (5 bases). This CDR3 comprises 14 residues. V was trimmed by 5 bases and J by 5 bases, leaving 15 bases between them. CDR1 is SEHNR and CDR2 is FQNEAQ in the germline V gene (reference sequence). The chain's CDR3 is CASSQSSRGETQYF. CDR3 nucleotide sequence: TGTGCCAGCAGCCAATCCTCCAGAGGGGAGACCCAGTACTTC.

The chain recombines TRBV6-1 with TRBJ1-1, with D unclear. The CDR3 is 10 residues long. Germline V gene lookup returns CDR1 MNHNS and CDR2 SASEGT. The CDR3 is CEVRNTEAFF. The CDR3 region has the DNA TGTGAGGTCCGGAACACTGAAGCTTTCTTT.

This clone appeared a few times. V and J are TRBV11-2 and TRBJ2-7, with D perhaps assigned TRBD1 or TRBD2 (5 bases each). This CDR3 region has 16 residues. V lost 6 bases, J lost 2 bases, and 20 bases lay in between. Germline-derived CDR1 and CDR2 are SGHAT and FQNNGV. The CDR3 nucleotides read TGTGCCAGCAGGAGACCGGGGAGAGGGGCAGCCTACGAGCAGTACTTC. It specifies CASRRPGRGAAYEQYF.

In nucleotides, the CDR3 is TGCAGTGCTCTTTACAATGAGCAGTTCTTC. This gives the protein CSALYNEQFF. The chain employs TRBV20-1 and TRBJ2-1; no clear D gene. Trimming shortened V by 5 bases and J by 4 bases, and 3 bases separated the two germline ends. Looked up from germline, CDR1 is DFQATT and CDR2 is SNEGSKA (reference sequence). CDR3 length: 10 amino acids.

The chain couples TRBV6-6 to TRBJ1-2; 7 nucleotides align to TRBD1. The CDR3 is made up of 14 amino acids. Per germline, CDR1 MNHNY and CDR2 SVGAGI (reference sequence). J lost 5 bases, V lost 5 bases, and 8 bases had no gene match. CDR3 amino acids: CASSAQGEIYGYTF. CDR3 DNA sequence: TGTGCCAGCAGTGCTCAGGGGGAGATTTATGGCTACACCTTC.

The V and J genes are TRBV5-1 and TRBJ2-3; D ambiguous. Germline CDR1 is SGHRS and CDR2 is YFSETQ. The V end lost 0 bases, the J end lost 5 bases, and 13 bases lay between the germline ends. The CDR3 covers 15 residues. The CDR3 here is CASSLEGPERDTQYF. In DNA form, the CDR3 reads TGCGCCAGCAGCTTGGAAGGCCCCGAGAGAGATACGCAGTATTTT.

The genes are TRBV7-8 and TRBJ2-7; a possible D gene is TRBD1 (5 bases). V was cut by 1 base and J by 2 bases, with 9 bases left in between. CDR3 size: 14 residues. CDR1 and CDR2 from the germline V gene are SGHVS and FQNEAQ. The CDR3 DNA follows: TGTGCCAGCAGCTTAGGCGGCAGGGCCTACGAGCAGTACTTC. This encodes CASSLGGRAYEQYF.

This chain uses TRBV28 with TRBJ1-5; D is undetermined. V dropped 8 bases and J dropped 1 base, with 6 bases sitting between them. CDR1 MDHEN and CDR2 SYDVKM come from the germline V gene. There are 12 residues in the CDR3. The CDR3 DNA sequence: TGTGCCAGCCTACGGAGCAATCAGCCCCAGCATTTT. Amino acid sequence: CASLRSNQPQHF.

The chain employs TRBV30 and TRBJ2-7; 11 positions match TRBD2. The V gene end was trimmed by 5 bases and the J gene end by 2 bases; junction bases not matched to a gene: 2. Germline CDR1 is GTSNPN and CDR2 is SVGIG (reference sequence). This CDR3 contains 13 residues. DNA of the CDR3: TGTGCCTGGGCTAGCGGGGGGACCTACGAGCAGTACTTC. Translated: CAWASGGTYEQYF.

This chain joins TRBV14 and TRBJ2-1; 13 bases fit TRBD2. Germline trimming cut 4 bases from V and 9 bases from J; bases unmatched to any gene: 9. This CDR3 is built from 16 residues. CDR1 and CDR2 from the germline V gene are SGHDN and FVKESK. Written as DNA, the CDR3 is TGTGCCAGCAGCCCTACCTCACTAGCGGGAGGGCTTGAGCAGTTCTTC. Amino acids: CASSPTSLAGGLEQFF.

This rearrangement joins TRBV4-1 to TRBJ2-5; D not resolved. V was pared by 4 bases and J by 1 base, with 7 bases between. Per germline, CDR1 MGHRA and CDR2 YSYEKL. The CDR3 is 13 residues long. The CDR3 sequence: CASSRAVQETQYF. In DNA form, the CDR3 reads TGCGCCAGCAGCCGCGCGGTCCAAGAGACCCAGTACTTC.

The chain joins TRBV5-4 to TRBJ2-7, with TRBD2 matching over 7 bases. Germline lookup yields CDR1 SGHNT and CDR2 YYREEE (reference sequence). The J segment lost 5 bases and the V segment lost 1 base, leaving 9 bases of the junction unmatched. The CDR3 spans 15 residues. The CDR3 bases are TGTGCCAGCAGCTTGCAATTGGGCGGGAGCCACGAGCAGTACTTC. Residues: CASSLQLGGSHEQYF. The entire variable domain, with the rest obtained from reference TRBV5-4 and TRBJ2-7, is as follows: ETGVTQSPTHLIKTRGQQVTLRCSSQSGHNTVSWYQQALGQGPQFIFQYYREEENGRGNFPPRFSGLQFPNYSSELNVNALELDDSALYLCASSLQLGGSHEQYFGPGTRLTVT.

V usage is TRBV6-1 and J usage is TRBJ2-5; D uncertain. The length of the CDR3 is 15 residues. Looked up from germline, CDR1 is MNHNS and CDR2 is SASEGT. Between the trimmed V and J ends, which lost 0 bases and 1 base, there was a span of 9 bases. As DNA, the CDR3 is TGTGCCAGCAGTGAAGCGTATCGGGTCCAAGAGACCCAGTACTTC. This sequence encodes CASSEAYRVQETQYF.

This clone showed up just once. The CDR3: CASSFGEWETQYF. Here the CDR3 DNA reads TGTGCCAGCAGCTTCGGGGAGTGGGAGACCCAGTACTTC. The chain combines TRBV5-8 with TRBJ2-5, with D possibly TRBD2 on 5 matching bases. The CDR3 has 13 residues. The germline V gene encodes CDR1 SGHTS and CDR2 YDEGEE. Trimming stripped 2 bases from V and 5 bases from J, with 10 bases between.

In DNA form, the CDR3 reads TGTGCCTGGAGTGAACAGGGGGCGAACACCGGGGAGCTGTTTTTT. Translating it yields CAWSEQGANTGELFF. The genes are TRBV30 and TRBJ2-2; 8 bases map to TRBD1. CDR1 and CDR2 (germline): GTSNPN, SVGIG (reference sequence). The CDR3 totals 15 residues. V was clipped by 1 base and J by 0 bases; unmatched bases: 1.

This chain joins TRBV7-6 and TRBJ1-4; D is undetermined. The V end lost 6 bases, the J end lost 6 bases, and 14 bases lay between the germline ends. CDR1 is SGHVS, CDR2 FNYEAQ, per germline. The CDR3 has 14 amino acids. The CDR3 coding sequence is TGTGCCAGCAGTTCCCGACGGCGGGATGAAAAACTGTTTTTT. This codes for CASSSRRRDEKLFF. The full variable domain, its missing parts supplied by reference TRBV7-6 and TRBJ1-4, is GAGVSQSPRYKVTKRGQDVALRCDPISGHVSLYWYRQALGQGPEFLTYFNYEAQQDKSGLPNDRFSAERPEGSISTLTIQRTEQRDSAMYRCASSSRRRDEKLFFGSGTQLSVL.

The chain employs TRBV5-1 and TRBJ2-5; maybe TRBD2 (6 bases). The CDR3 totals 15 residues. V shed 0 bases and J shed 4 bases, with 13 bases lying between them. CDR1 and CDR2 from the germline V gene are SGHRS and YFSETQ. Here the CDR3 reads CASSLAAEGRETQYF. The CDR3 nucleotides read TGCGCCAGCAGCTTGGCCGCGGAGGGCAGAGAGACCCAGTACTTC.

CDR3: CASRDRVLGEQYF. CDR3 DNA sequence: TGTGCCAGCCGGGACAGGGTATTAGGCGAGCAGTACTTC. The V call is TRBV2, the J call TRBJ2-7; 9 bases map to TRBD1. The CDR3 is 13 amino acids. Per germline, CDR1 SNHLY and CDR2 FYNNEI. V lost 8 bases, J lost 6 bases, and 8 bases stayed unmatched.

The J gene is TRBJ1-3, the V gene TRBV14; a possible D gene is TRBD1 (6 bases). CDR1 SGHDN and CDR2 FVKESK come from the germline V gene. The V gene lost 3 bases and the J gene lost 2 bases, with 17 bases spanning the gap. CDR3 length equals 17 residues. CDR3 nucleotides: TGTGCCAGCAGCCAGATGTGGTCGGCAGGGGCTGGAAACACCATATATTTT. Protein sequence: CASSQMWSAGAGNTIYF.

The CDR3 nucleotides read TGCGCCAGCAGCTTGAACTCGCGAGAAAACGAAAAACTGTTTTTT. The encoded protein is CASSLNSRENEKLFF. This chain connects TRBV5-1 to TRBJ1-4; D gene unclear. The CDR3 contains 15 residues. Germline CDR1 SGHRS, CDR2 YFSETQ. V shed 1 base and J shed 8 bases, with 15 bases lying between them.

The chain recombines TRBV19 with TRBJ1-1, with 9 bases aligning to TRBD1. V trimming: 7 bases; J trimming: 6 bases; junction bases outside the gene matches: 12. Germline V gives CDR1 LNHDA, CDR2 SQIVND (reference sequence). The CDR3 extends over 15 amino acids. The CDR3 is CASKRLQGARAEAFF. CDR3 nucleotides: TGTGCCAGTAAGCGACTACAGGGGGCAAGAGCTGAAGCTTTCTTT.

The V gene is TRBV5-6, the J gene TRBJ2-2; 7 bases are a match to TRBD1. J was trimmed by 1 base and V by 4 bases; bases with no gene match: 7. The CDR3 has 16 amino acids. Germline-derived CDR1 and CDR2 are SGHDT and YYEEEE. The DNA of the CDR3 is TGTGCCAGCAGCCCAATCGGGACAGAGAACACCGGGGAGCTGTTTTTT. It translates to CASSPIGTENTGELFF.

The CDR3 DNA reads TGCGCCAGCAGCCGGGGCGGGGTGGACACTGAAGCTTTCTTT. Protein sequence: CASSRGGVDTEAFF. The genes are TRBV5-1 and TRBJ1-1; D perhaps matches TRBD1 (5 bases). V shed 4 bases and J shed 3 bases, with 13 bases lying between them. This CDR3 region has 14 residues. In germline, CDR1 is SGHRS, CDR2 YFSETQ.

This chain uses TRBV19 with TRBJ2-3; D might be TRBD1 (6 bases). The length of the CDR3 is 14 residues. CDR1 is LNHDA and CDR2 is SQIVND in the germline V gene (reference sequence). The V gene lost 6 bases and the J gene lost 5 bases, with 15 bases spanning the gap. As DNA, the CDR3 is TGTGCCAGTAGATATACAGGGATCGGAGATACGCAGTATTTT. Its protein is CASRYTGIGDTQYF.

The chain combines TRBV4-1 with TRBJ1-6; D might be TRBD1 (6 bases). CDR3 size: 15 residues. In germline, CDR1 is MGHRA, CDR2 YSYEKL. The V end lost 5 bases, the J end lost 7 bases, and 15 bases lay between the germline ends. The CDR3 loop reads CASSTLRGSNSPLHF. The CDR3 coding sequence is TGCGCCAGCAGCACTTTAAGGGGGTCCAATTCACCCCTCCACTTT.

The chain couples TRBV28 to TRBJ1-5; no firm D call. This CDR3 region has 14 residues. V lost 6 bases to trimming and J lost 4 bases, with 13 bases between them. Germline CDR1 MDHEN, CDR2 SYDVKM. CDR3 sequence (DNA): TGTGCCAGCAGCCCAATTGGTGGGAATCAGCCCCAGCATTTT. This codes for CASSPIGGNQPQHF.

This sequence joins TRBV10-1 and TRBJ2-1; D unclear. In germline, CDR1 is WNHNN, CDR2 SYGVQD (reference sequence). The germline V and J ends were trimmed by 3 bases and 4 bases, with 7 bases remaining between them. The CDR3 is made up of 13 amino acids. CDR3 sequence (DNA): TGCGCCAGCAGTGAATCCAGATACAATGAGCAGTTCTTC. This translates into CASSESRYNEQFF.

The gene calls are TRBV2 and TRBJ2-1; D is unresolved. CDR1 SNHLY and CDR2 FYNNEI come from the germline V gene. The CDR3 has 15 residues. The germline V and J ends were trimmed by 0 bases and 0 bases, with 6 bases remaining between them. The CDR3 DNA is TGTGCCAGCAGTGAAGCGGTTAACTCCTACAATGAGCAGTTCTTC. Residues: CASSEAVNSYNEQFF.

The gene calls are TRBV19 and TRBJ1-6, with 7 bases lining up with TRBD1. V shed 7 bases and J 8 bases; nucleotides not matched to a gene: 8. The CDR3 has 14 amino acids. The germline CDR1 and CDR2 sequences are LNHDA and SQIVND (reference sequence). The CDR3 sequence is CASNHRGVDSPLHF. The CDR3, as DNA: TGTGCCAGTAATCACAGGGGAGTAGATTCACCCCTCCACTTT.